This TCR beta chain is from a study of blood T cell repertoires in COVID-19. As for the study in general: PBMCs, B-cell-depleted T cells, or T cells were the source of the cDNA or gDNA that made up the material.

Trimming cost V 0 bases and J 0 bases, with 5 bases left between them. The CDR3 consists of 14 residues. The germline CDR1 and CDR2 sequences are SGHRS and YFSETQ. Clones were read by immunoSEQ multiplex PCR, and TCRdb kept only the in-frame ones, dropping some. The profile shows approximately 250,000 clones, 86% of them singletons. This rearrangement joins TRBV5-1 to TRBJ2-3; D is unclear. Sample: peripheral blood. The receptor comes from a man in his thirties or forties who had recovered from COVID-19. The CDR3 region has the DNA TGCGCCAGCAGCTTGGACTCGAGCACAGATACGCAGTATTTT. It translates to CASSLDSSTDTQYF.